Listed below are T cell receptor beta chains from one sample, sequenced in a study of human T cells and chemical hapten exposure. TCRdb independently ran MiXCR on the RACE reads; one entry per CDR3 protein. The sample yields about 51,000 distinct CDR3 sequences, about 9.2% seen once. The source material was whole blood, sampled in connection with sensitization to the hapten diphenylcyclopropenone (DPC). The receptors were gathered from a middle-aged woman with alopecia areata. Some clones in this sample may be carry-over from other donors' samples. Both conserved end residues are part of each CDR3. Fields, in order: CDR3 protein, CDR3 DNA, D gene, J gene, clone size, V gene. D genes are given only for firm matches. The size field is filled for only some rows; it gives once, few, many or a size class.

CDR3: CASSPIRGSQETQYF
DNA: TGTGCCAGCAGCCCCATCAGGGGTAGCCAAGAGACCCAGTACTTC
D: .
J: TRBJ2-5
size: many
V: TRBV5-6

CDR3: CSARGTSGGPSTDTQYF
DNA: TGCAGTGCTAGAGGAACTAGCGGGGGGCCTAGCACAGATACGCAGTATTTT
D: TRBD2
J: TRBJ2-3
size: few
V: TRBV20-1

CDR3: CASSLLFATNEKLFF
DNA: TGTGCCAGCAGCCTCTTATTTGCAACTAATGAAAAACTGTTTTTT
D: .
J: TRBJ1-4
size: few
V: TRBV7-2

CDR3: CASRDSGRSSLHF
DNA: TGTGCCAGCAGAGACAGCGGCCGCTCATCCCTCCACTTT
D: .
J: TRBJ1-6
size: .
V: TRBV3-1

CDR3: CASSFDRAQHF
DNA: TGTGCCAGCAGCTTCGACAGGGCCCAGCATTTT
D: TRBD1
J: TRBJ1-5
size: many
V: TRBV7-3

CDR3: CASSLWGESPLHF
DNA: TGTGCCAGCAGCCTCTGGGGGGAATCACCCCTCCACTTT
D: .
J: TRBJ1-6
size: .
V: TRBV11-2

CDR3: CASSRDRVSYNEQFF
DNA: TGTGCCAGCAGCCGGGACAGAGTCTCCTACAATGAGCAGTTCTTC
D: TRBD1
J: TRBJ2-1
size: many
V: TRBV6-4

CDR3: CASSYRGHYEQYF
DNA: TGTGCCAGCAGTTACCGGGGCCACTACGAGCAGTACTTC
D: .
J: TRBJ2-7
size: few
V: TRBV12-3/TRBV12-4

CDR3: CASSPWTGTTNTGELFF
DNA: TGTGCCAGCAGCCCATGGACCGGGACAACGAACACCGGGGAGCTGTTTTTT
D: .
J: TRBJ2-2
size: .
V: TRBV7-3

CDR3: CSAQVVPYEQYF
DNA: TGCAGTGCCCAGGTTGTCCCCTACGAGCAGTACTTC
D: .
J: TRBJ2-7
size: .
V: TRBV20-1

CDR3: CASRLKETQYF
DNA: TGCGCCAGCAGGTTAAAAGAGACCCAGTACTTC
D: .
J: TRBJ2-5
size: .
V: TRBV5-1

CDR3: CAISGSENTEAFF
DNA: TGTGCCATCAGTGGTTCGGAGAACACTGAAGCTTTCTTT
D: .
J: TRBJ1-1
size: .
V: TRBV10-3

CDR3: CASSSGGQRNIQYF
DNA: TGTGCCAGCAGTTCTGGGGGACAGCGAAACATTCAGTACTTC
D: TRBD1
J: TRBJ2-4
size: .
V: TRBV5-4

CDR3: CASSPGQGSNQPQHF
DNA: TGTGCCAGCTCACCAGGACAGGGAAGCAATCAGCCCCAGCATTTT
D: TRBD1
J: TRBJ1-5
size: many
V: TRBV18

CDR3: CASSPLTGEAFF
DNA: TGTGCCAGCTCACCCTTGACGGGAGAAGCTTTCTTT
D: .
J: TRBJ1-1
size: few
V: TRBV18

CDR3: CASSQALKLYTQYF
DNA: TGCGCCAGCAGCCAAGCCCTGAAGTTATATACGCAGTATTTT
D: .
J: TRBJ2-3
size: many
V: TRBV4-3

CDR3: CASSLARPEQFF
DNA: TGTGCCAGCAGCTTAGCCCGGCCCGAGCAGTTCTTC
D: .
J: TRBJ2-1
size: few
V: TRBV11-2

CDR3: CASSAGTSYEQYF
DNA: TGTGCCAGTAGTGCCGGGACCTCCTACGAGCAGTACTTC
D: .
J: TRBJ2-7
size: few
V: TRBV19

CDR3: CSVNDRRTYGYTF
DNA: TGCAGCGTTAATGACCGGCGGACCTATGGCTACACCTTC
D: .
J: TRBJ1-2
size: few
V: TRBV29-1

CDR3: CASRAGGNSYEQYF
DNA: TGTGCCAGCAGAGCCGGGGGTAACTCCTACGAGCAGTACTTC
D: .
J: TRBJ2-7
size: many
V: TRBV28

CDR3: CASSWSTSGPPDEQFF
DNA: TGTGCCAGCAGTTGGTCGACTAGCGGGCCTCCCGATGAGCAGTTCTTC
D: TRBD2
J: TRBJ2-1
size: many
V: TRBV6-5

CDR3: CSAPSIYNEQFF
DNA: TGCAGTGCTCCCTCAATCTACAATGAGCAGTTCTTC
D: .
J: TRBJ2-1
size: few
V: TRBV20-1

CDR3: CASSLLGGPRNEQFF
DNA: TGTGCCAGCAGCTTGTTAGGGGGGCCTAGGAATGAGCAGTTCTTC
D: .
J: TRBJ2-1
size: few
V: TRBV5-4

CDR3: CASSLDSGASTDTQYF
DNA: TGTGCCAGCAGCTTAGACAGCGGAGCTAGCACAGATACGCAGTATTTT
D: .
J: TRBJ2-3
size: .
V: TRBV7-8

CDR3: CASSQGSHPRYGYTF
DNA: TGTGCCAGCAGTCAGGGATCGCATCCCCGCTATGGCTACACCTTC
D: .
J: TRBJ1-2
size: .
V: TRBV21-1

CDR3: CARMRGPTNTGELFF
DNA: TGCGCCAGAATGCGGGGGCCGACGAACACCGGGGAGCTGTTTTTT
D: .
J: TRBJ2-2
size: .
V: TRBV4-3

CDR3: CASSFNYRGNEQFF
DNA: TGTGCCAGCAGCTTTAACTACAGGGGCAATGAGCAGTTCTTC
D: TRBD1
J: TRBJ2-1
size: many
V: TRBV7-2

CDR3: CASSPLPGQPHQETQYF
DNA: TGTGCCAGCAGCCCCCTACCCGGACAGCCTCATCAAGAGACCCAGTACTTC
D: .
J: TRBJ2-5
size: many
V: TRBV7-2

CDR3: CSVIHNYGYTF
DNA: TGCAGCGTTATACATAACTATGGCTACACCTTC
D: .
J: TRBJ1-2
size: .
V: TRBV29-1